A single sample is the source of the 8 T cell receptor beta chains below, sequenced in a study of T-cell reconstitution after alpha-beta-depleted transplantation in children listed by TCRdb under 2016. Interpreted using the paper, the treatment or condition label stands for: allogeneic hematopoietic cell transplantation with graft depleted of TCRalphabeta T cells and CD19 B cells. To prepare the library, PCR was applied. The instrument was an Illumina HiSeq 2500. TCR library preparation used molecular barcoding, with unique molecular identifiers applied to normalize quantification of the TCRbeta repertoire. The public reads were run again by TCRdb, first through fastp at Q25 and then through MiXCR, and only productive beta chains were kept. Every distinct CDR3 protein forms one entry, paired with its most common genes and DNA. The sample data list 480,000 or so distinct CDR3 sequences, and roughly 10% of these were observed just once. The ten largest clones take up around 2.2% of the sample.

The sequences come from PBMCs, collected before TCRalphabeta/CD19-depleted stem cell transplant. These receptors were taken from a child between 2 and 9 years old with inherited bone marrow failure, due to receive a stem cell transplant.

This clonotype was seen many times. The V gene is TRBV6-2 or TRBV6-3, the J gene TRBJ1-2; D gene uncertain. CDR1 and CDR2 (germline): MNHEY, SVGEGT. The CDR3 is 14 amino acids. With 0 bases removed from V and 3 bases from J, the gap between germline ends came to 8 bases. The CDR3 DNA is TGTGCCAGCAGTTACTCGTCGGGGTACTATGGCTACACCTTC. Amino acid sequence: CASSYSSGYYGYTF.

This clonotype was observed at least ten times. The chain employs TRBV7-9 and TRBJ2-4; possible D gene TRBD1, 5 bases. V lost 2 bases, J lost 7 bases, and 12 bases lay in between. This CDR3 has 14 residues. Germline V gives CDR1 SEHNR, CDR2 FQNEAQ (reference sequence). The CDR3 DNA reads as TGTGCCAGCAGCTTATCCTACGACAGCAACATTCAGTACTTC. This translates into CASSLSYDSNIQYF.

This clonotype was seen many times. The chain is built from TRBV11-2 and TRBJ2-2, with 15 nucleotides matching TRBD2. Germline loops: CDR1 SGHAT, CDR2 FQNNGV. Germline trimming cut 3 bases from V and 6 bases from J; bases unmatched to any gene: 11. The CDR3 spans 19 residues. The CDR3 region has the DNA TGTGCCAGCAGCTTGACCGGGACTAGCGGGAGGCGGAGAGCCGGGGAGCTGTTTTTT. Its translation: CASSLTGTSGRRRAGELFF.

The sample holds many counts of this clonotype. CDR3 in DNA: TGTGCCAGCAGTGTACAGATCACAGATACGCAGTATTTT. It specifies CASSVQITDTQYF. The V call is TRBV7-2, the J call TRBJ2-3; D is unresolved. This CDR3 has 13 residues. V gave up 6 bases and J gave up 2 bases, with 9 bases separating them. CDR1 is SGHTA, CDR2 FQGNSA, per germline.

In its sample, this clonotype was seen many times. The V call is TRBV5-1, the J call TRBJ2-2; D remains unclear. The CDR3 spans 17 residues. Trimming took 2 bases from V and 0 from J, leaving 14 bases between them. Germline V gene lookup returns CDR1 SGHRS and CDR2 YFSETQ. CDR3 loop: CASSFQYGNSNTGELFF. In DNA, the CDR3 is TGCGCCAGCAGCTTCCAGTACGGCAACTCGAACACCGGGGAGCTGTTTTTT.

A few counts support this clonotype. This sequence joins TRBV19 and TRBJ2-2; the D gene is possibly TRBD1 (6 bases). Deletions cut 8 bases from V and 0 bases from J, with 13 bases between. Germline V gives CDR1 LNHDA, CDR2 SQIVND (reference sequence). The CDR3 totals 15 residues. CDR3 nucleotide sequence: TGTGCCAGTGAACCAGGGGTATCGAACACCGGGGAGCTGTTTTTT. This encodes CASEPGVSNTGELFF.

The CDR3 DNA is TGTGCCATCTGCCCGCTCGTTGGCGGGAGGGCCAAAGAGACCCAGTACTTC. Amino acids: CAICPLVGGRAKETQYF. The rearrangement uses TRBV12-3 or TRBV12-4 and TRBJ2-5, with TRBD2 identical over 9 bases. After removal of 10 bases from V and 3 bases from J, the junction contained 18 bases not matched to a gene. The CDR3 length is 17 residues.

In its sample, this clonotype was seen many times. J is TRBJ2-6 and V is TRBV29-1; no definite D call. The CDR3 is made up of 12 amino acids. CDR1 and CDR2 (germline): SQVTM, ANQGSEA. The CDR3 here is CSGLSGANVLTF. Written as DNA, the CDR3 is TGCAGTGGCTTATCTGGGGCCAACGTCCTGACTTTC.